The clone carrying this T cell receptor (beta chain) occurred a few times. The CDR3 totals 15 residues. Germline V gene lookup returns CDR1 SEHNR and CDR2 FQNEAQ (reference sequence). V was trimmed by 0 bases and J by 5 bases, leaving 13 bases between them. TCRdb fed the RT-PCR reads into MiXCR, producing one record per CDR3 protein. The table records more than 600,000 distinct CDR3 sequences, 13% to 15% of them present only once. The J gene is TRBJ1-2, the V gene TRBV7-9; D is perhaps TRBD1 (5 bases). The source of this sequence is a female donor in good health, serving as a healthy control. Input material: memory CD4+ T cells from blood. In DNA form, the CDR3 reads TGTGCCAGCAGCTTAGCCTGGGGGAGTGGATATGGCTACACCTTC. It is translated as CASSLAWGSGYGYTF.